A selection of T cell receptor beta chains follows, all from one sample in a study of T cell repertoires in cytomegalovirus infection. TCRdb re-called the reads with MiXCR, one entry per CDR3 protein. This sample has about 920,000 distinct CDR3 sequences; more than 25% occur once, and the top ten carry about an eighth. No antigen has been identified for these receptors. The sample was cultured CD8+ T cells from PBMCs, taken from culture after CMV antigen stimulation. These receptors all come from a human donor in good health (CMV status not recorded). Some clones in this sample may be carry-over from other donors' samples. The CDR3 runs from the conserved cysteine through the conserved F or W. D genes are given only for firm matches. Size is omitted from some rows. Given values are once, few, many or a class for expanded clones.

DNA: TGTGCCAGCAGCTTCACCAGCCCCCAAGAGACCCAGTACTTC
CDR3: CASSFTSPQETQYF
size: NA
D: NA
V: TRBV7-8
J: TRBJ2-5

DNA: TGTGCCAGCAGCCCGCGGGACAGGTCCCCCACTGAAGCTTTCTTT
CDR3: CASSPRDRSPTEAFF
size: NA
D: TRBD1
V: TRBV5-4
J: TRBJ1-1

DNA: TGCGCCAGCAGCCAAGGGGCTAGCGGGGCTGCAGATACGCAGTATTTT
CDR3: CASSQGASGAADTQYF
size: NA
D: TRBD2
V: TRBV4-1
J: TRBJ2-3

DNA: TGCGCCAGCAGTGAGTGGGCCAACACCGGGGAGCTGTTTTTT
CDR3: CASSEWANTGELFF
size: many
D: NA
V: TRBV10-2
J: TRBJ2-2

DNA: TGTGCCAGTAGTATTCGAGCAGGGACAAACAATGAGCAGTTCTTC
CDR3: CASSIRAGTNNEQFF
size: NA
D: NA
V: TRBV19
J: TRBJ2-1

DNA: TGTGCCAGCAGCATACCCCGGACAGGTAACAATGAGCAGTTCTTC
CDR3: CASSIPRTGNNEQFF
size: NA
D: TRBD1
V: TRBV12-3/TRBV12-4
J: TRBJ2-1

DNA: TGTGCCAGCAGCTCCCTGGCAGGTACATCTAACTATGGCTACACCTTC
CDR3: CASSSLAGTSNYGYTF
size: few
D: NA
V: TRBV7-9
J: TRBJ1-2

DNA: TGTGCCAGCAGCTCCCAACCCACAGGGGGCAACTATGGCTACACCTTC
CDR3: CASSSQPTGGNYGYTF
size: NA
D: TRBD1
V: TRBV11-2
J: TRBJ1-2

DNA: TGTGCCAGCAGTTACGAACTAGCGGGAATTACCAATGAGCAGTTCTTC
CDR3: CASSYELAGITNEQFF
size: few
D: TRBD2
V: TRBV6-2/TRBV6-3
J: TRBJ2-1

DNA: TGTGCCAGCAGTTTAGCCGGAGGGGGGTATTATCCCGGCTCTGGGGCCAACGTCCTGACTTTC
CDR3: CASSLAGGGYYPGSGANVLTF
size: many
D: NA
V: TRBV12-3/TRBV12-4
J: TRBJ2-6

DNA: TGCAGTGTCCCGTCCCCCCCTGGCTACACCTTC
CDR3: CSVPSPPGYTF
size: NA
D: NA
V: TRBV20-1
J: TRBJ1-2

DNA: TGTGCCAGCAAAATAGTTTCCGACAATTCCATTGAAGCTTTCTTT
CDR3: CASKIVSDNSIEAFF
size: NA
D: NA
V: TRBV6-2/TRBV6-3
J: TRBJ1-1

DNA: TGTGCCAGCAGCGTAGGGTTCTGGGGAGAGTATGGCTACACCTTC
CDR3: CASSVGFWGEYGYTF
size: NA
D: NA
V: TRBV9
J: TRBJ1-2

DNA: TGTGCCAGCAGTCAGGGACGCACGAAACCATATACGCAGTATTTT
CDR3: CASSQGRTKPYTQYF
size: NA
D: NA
V: TRBV6-6
J: TRBJ2-3

DNA: TGTGCCAGCAGCTTAGCGGGCTGGGTTGAACGTGGCGAGCAGTACTTC
CDR3: CASSLAGWVERGEQYF
size: many
D: NA
V: TRBV7-6
J: TRBJ2-7

DNA: TGTGCCAGCAGCTTCTCGGGGACCGAGCAGTACTTC
CDR3: CASSFSGTEQYF
size: NA
D: NA
V: TRBV7-2
J: TRBJ2-7

DNA: TGTGCCAGCAGTTTACCGGGACAGGGGACCCAAGAGACCCAGTACTTC
CDR3: CASSLPGQGTQETQYF
size: few
D: TRBD1
V: TRBV27
J: TRBJ2-5

DNA: TGTGCCAGCAGCCACTTAGGAAGGATCACAGATACGCAGTATTTT
CDR3: CASSHLGRITDTQYF
size: many
D: NA
V: TRBV7-9
J: TRBJ2-3

DNA: TGCGCCAGCAGCCGGGACAAGGGGGCCGGGGAGCTGTTTTTT
CDR3: CASSRDKGAGELFF
size: few
D: NA
V: TRBV4-1
J: TRBJ2-2

DNA: TGTGCCAGCAGCCCTTCCGGACAGGATGATAATGAAAAACTGTTTTTT
CDR3: CASSPSGQDDNEKLFF
size: NA
D: TRBD1
V: TRBV4-2
J: TRBJ1-4

DNA: TGCAGCGTTGAAGAAGGCTACAATGAGCAGTTCTTC
CDR3: CSVEEGYNEQFF
size: few
D: NA
V: TRBV29-1
J: TRBJ2-1

DNA: TGTGTCAGCACGGACAGGGGATACAATGAGCAGTTCTTC
CDR3: CVSTDRGYNEQFF
size: NA
D: TRBD1
V: TRBV25-1
J: TRBJ2-1

DNA: TGTGCCAGCAGTGGGGGACTAGCGGTGGGGGAGCAGTACTTC
CDR3: CASSGGLAVGEQYF
size: few
D: TRBD2
V: TRBV6-5
J: TRBJ2-7

DNA: TGTGCCAGTAGTATGGGGAGGTTCTCTGGGGCCAACGTCCTGACTTTC
CDR3: CASSMGRFSGANVLTF
size: NA
D: NA
V: TRBV19
J: TRBJ2-6

DNA: TGTGCCAGCAGCTGGGGCCCCGATGAGCAGTTCTTC
CDR3: CASSWGPDEQFF
size: NA
D: NA
V: TRBV6-1
J: TRBJ2-1

DNA: TGTGCCAGCCCGAAGGGACTAGCGGGGGGGCCCAACGTGAATGAGCAGTTCTTC
CDR3: CASPKGLAGGPNVNEQFF
size: few
D: TRBD2
V: TRBV7-6
J: TRBJ2-1

DNA: TGTGCCAGCAGTTTAGCAGCAGGTCCCGTCTACGAGCAGTACTTC
CDR3: CASSLAAGPVYEQYF
size: NA
D: NA
V: TRBV12-3/TRBV12-4
J: TRBJ2-7

DNA: TGTGCCAGTAGTGGTCAAGGGATGCGCACAGATACGCAGTATTTT
CDR3: CASSGQGMRTDTQYF
size: few
D: NA
V: TRBV19
J: TRBJ2-3

DNA: TGTGCCAGCAGTTACTCGAGTTTGAATGAGCAGTTCTTC
CDR3: CASSYSSLNEQFF
size: few
D: NA
V: TRBV6-5
J: TRBJ2-1

DNA: TGTGCCAGCAGTTTACTCGACAGTTTGAACACTGAAGCTTTCTTT
CDR3: CASSLLDSLNTEAFF
size: few
D: NA
V: TRBV6-5
J: TRBJ1-1

DNA: TGCAGCGTTGAGGAAGGAAACACCATATATTTT
CDR3: CSVEEGNTIYF
size: many
D: NA
V: TRBV29-1
J: TRBJ1-3

DNA: TGTGCCAGCAGCACCTCGGACAAGCCCTTCTCTGGAAACACCATATATTTT
CDR3: CASSTSDKPFSGNTIYF
size: NA
D: NA
V: TRBV9
J: TRBJ1-3

DNA: TGTGCCAGCAGCCCTTCCGGGACTCTCTACAATGAGCAGTTCTTC
CDR3: CASSPSGTLYNEQFF
size: NA
D: NA
V: TRBV9
J: TRBJ2-1

DNA: TGTGCCAGCAGCCCCTTACGAATGAACACTGAAGCTTTCTTT
CDR3: CASSPLRMNTEAFF
size: NA
D: NA
V: TRBV7-9
J: TRBJ1-1

DNA: TGTGCCAGCAGCCGACTAGCGGGGGGATTTGATACGCAGTATTTT
CDR3: CASSRLAGGFDTQYF
size: NA
D: TRBD2
V: TRBV7-9
J: TRBJ2-3

DNA: TGTGCTAGTGGCCTAGAACAACAGACCAAAACCATATATTTT
CDR3: CASGLEQQTKTIYF
size: few
D: NA
V: TRBV12-5
J: TRBJ1-3

DNA: TGCGCCAGCAGCCAAGAGTGGCTAGCGGCAGATACGCAGTATTTT
CDR3: CASSQEWLAADTQYF
size: NA
D: TRBD2
V: TRBV4-1
J: TRBJ2-3

DNA: TGTGCCAGCAGTTTGATCGGTAGCAATCAGCCCCAGCATTTT
CDR3: CASSLIGSNQPQHF
size: many
D: NA
V: TRBV27
J: TRBJ1-5

DNA: TGTGCCAGCAGTTTATGGGCAGACTCCTACAATGAGCAGTTCTTC
CDR3: CASSLWADSYNEQFF
size: few
D: NA
V: TRBV28
J: TRBJ2-1

DNA: TGTGCCAGCAGCTTCACGTGGGGAGCAACTAATGAAAAACTGTTTTTT
CDR3: CASSFTWGATNEKLFF
size: few
D: NA
V: TRBV9
J: TRBJ1-4

DNA: TGTGCCAGCAGTCGCCGGGGAGGCCAAGAGACCCAGTACTTC
CDR3: CASSRRGGQETQYF
size: few
D: NA
V: TRBV6-1
J: TRBJ2-5

DNA: TGTGCCAGCAGCTTAGCCGGACACGCTGAAGCTTTCTTT
CDR3: CASSLAGHAEAFF
size: few
D: NA
V: TRBV7-9
J: TRBJ1-1

DNA: TGCAGCGTTGTTCTGGGGGTGGAAGCTTTCTTT
CDR3: CSVVLGVEAFF
size: NA
D: NA
V: TRBV29-1
J: TRBJ1-1

DNA: TGTGCCAGCAGCTTAGATCTGGGGAAAAACTATGGCTACACCTTC
CDR3: CASSLDLGKNYGYTF
size: many
D: NA
V: TRBV7-2
J: TRBJ1-2

DNA: TGTGCCAGCAGCAGATCCGGGACTAGCTCGCGAGAGCAGTACTTC
CDR3: CASSRSGTSSREQYF
size: few
D: TRBD2
V: TRBV5-4
J: TRBJ2-7

DNA: TGTGCCAGCAGCTCCGAAGGGCGTAGGACTGAAGCTTTCTTT
CDR3: CASSSEGRRTEAFF
size: few
D: NA
V: TRBV7-8
J: TRBJ1-1

DNA: TGTGCCAGCAGTGAGACGGAGTCCTCGAGTGAGCAGTTCTTC
CDR3: CASSETESSSEQFF
size: few
D: NA
V: TRBV2
J: TRBJ2-1

DNA: TGTGCCAGCAGTGAAGCAGGGAAATCTGAAGCTTTCTTT
CDR3: CASSEAGKSEAFF
size: few
D: NA
V: TRBV25-1
J: TRBJ1-1

DNA: TGCGCCAGCAGCCAAGGTGGCCCGAATTACTCTGGGGCCAACGTCCTGACTTTC
CDR3: CASSQGGPNYSGANVLTF
size: NA
D: NA
V: TRBV4-3
J: TRBJ2-6

DNA: TGTGCCAGCCTAACCCCGGGACAGGGGTACAATGAGCAGTTCTTC
CDR3: CASLTPGQGYNEQFF
size: once
D: TRBD1
V: TRBV12-3/TRBV12-4
J: TRBJ2-1

DNA: TGTGCCAGCAGCTACCGGACAGGGCTCTACGAGCAGTACTTC
CDR3: CASSYRTGLYEQYF
size: NA
D: TRBD1
V: TRBV7-9
J: TRBJ2-7

DNA: TGTGCTAGTGGTTTGGGGGGGGCCTGGACAGATACGCAGTATTTT
CDR3: CASGLGGAWTDTQYF
size: NA
D: NA
V: TRBV12-5
J: TRBJ2-3

DNA: TGTGCCAGCAGTTACTCGGTTCCGACAGGAATGAACACTGAAGCTTTCTTT
CDR3: CASSYSVPTGMNTEAFF
size: few
D: NA
V: TRBV6-6
J: TRBJ1-1